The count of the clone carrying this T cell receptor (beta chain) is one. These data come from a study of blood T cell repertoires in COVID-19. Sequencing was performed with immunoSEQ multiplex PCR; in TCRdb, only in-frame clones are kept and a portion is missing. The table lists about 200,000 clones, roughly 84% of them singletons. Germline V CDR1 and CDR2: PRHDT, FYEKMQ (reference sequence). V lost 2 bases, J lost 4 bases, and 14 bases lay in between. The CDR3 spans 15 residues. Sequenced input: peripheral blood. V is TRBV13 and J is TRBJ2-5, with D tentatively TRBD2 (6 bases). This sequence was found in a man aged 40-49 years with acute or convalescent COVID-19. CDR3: CASSLQLAWGETQYF. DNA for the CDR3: TGTGCCAGCAGCTTACAACTAGCCTGGGGAGAGACCCAGTACTTC. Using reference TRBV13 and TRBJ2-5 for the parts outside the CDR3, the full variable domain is AAGVIQSPRHLIKEKRETATLKCYPIPRHDTVYWYQQGPGQDPQFLISFYEKMQSDKGSIPDRFSAQQFSDYHSELNMSSLELGDSALYFCASSLQLAWGETQYFGPGTRLLVL.